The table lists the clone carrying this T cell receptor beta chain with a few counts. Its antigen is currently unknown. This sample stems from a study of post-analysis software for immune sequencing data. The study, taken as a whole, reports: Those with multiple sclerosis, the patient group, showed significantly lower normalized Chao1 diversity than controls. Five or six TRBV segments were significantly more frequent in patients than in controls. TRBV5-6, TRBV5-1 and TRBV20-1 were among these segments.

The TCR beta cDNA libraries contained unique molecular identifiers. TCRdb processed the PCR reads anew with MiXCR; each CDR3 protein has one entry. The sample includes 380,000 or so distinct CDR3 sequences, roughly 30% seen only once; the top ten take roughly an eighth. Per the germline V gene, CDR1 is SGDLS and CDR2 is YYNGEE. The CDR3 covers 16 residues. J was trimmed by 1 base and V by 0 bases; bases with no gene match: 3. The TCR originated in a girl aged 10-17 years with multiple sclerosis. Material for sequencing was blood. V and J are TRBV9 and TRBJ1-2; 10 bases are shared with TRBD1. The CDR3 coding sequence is TGTGCCAGCAGCGTAGGTCGGACAGGGGGTAACTATGGCTACACCTTC. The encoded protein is CASSVGRTGGNYGYTF.